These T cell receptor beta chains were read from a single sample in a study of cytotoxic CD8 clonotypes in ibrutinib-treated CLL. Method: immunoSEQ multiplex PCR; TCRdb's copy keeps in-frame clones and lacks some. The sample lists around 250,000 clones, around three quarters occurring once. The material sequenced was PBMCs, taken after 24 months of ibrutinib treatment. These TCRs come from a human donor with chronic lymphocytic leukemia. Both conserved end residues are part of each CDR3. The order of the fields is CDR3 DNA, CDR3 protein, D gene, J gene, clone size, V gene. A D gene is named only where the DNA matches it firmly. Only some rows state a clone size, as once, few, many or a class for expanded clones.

TGTGCCAGCAGTAGATCGGGACAGGGTATGGAGACCCAGTACTTC,CASSRSGQGMETQYF,TRBD1,TRBJ2-5,-,TRBV14
TGTGCCAGCAGGACACCCGGGACTAGCGGGAGAGAGCAGTACTTC,CASRTPGTSGREQYF,TRBD2,TRBJ2-7,-,TRBV6-4
TGCGCCAGCAGCCAATCGACACACCAAGAGACCCAGTACTTC,CASSQSTHQETQYF,-,TRBJ2-5,-,TRBV23-1
TGTGCCAGCAGTCCTAGCGGGGTGAGCTCCTACAATGAGCAGTTCTTC,CASSPSGVSSYNEQFF,TRBD2,TRBJ2-1,-,TRBV9
TGCGCCAGCAGTGAGGCTAGCGGGACTTACGAGCAGTACTTC,CASSEASGTYEQYF,TRBD2,TRBJ2-7,-,TRBV10-1
TGTGCCTGGAGTGGGAACCGACAGGAAAAAAATGAAAAACTGTTTTTT,CAWSGNRQEKNEKLFF,-,TRBJ1-4,-,TRBV30
TGTGCCAGCAGCGTAGGGAGTAGCGCAGGGGAGACCCAGTACTTC,CASSVGSSAGETQYF,-,TRBJ2-5,few,TRBV9
TGCAGCGTTAGCCTAAGTACAGGGGGAGCCGAGCAGTACTTC,CSVSLSTGGAEQYF,TRBD1,TRBJ2-7,few,TRBV29-1
TGTGCCAGCAGCTCGCACAGGGAATCCCAGCCCCAGCATTTT,CASSSHRESQPQHF,-,TRBJ1-5,-,TRBV7-8
TGTGCCACAGGACAGGGGATTATCGAGACCCAGTACTTC,CATGQGIIETQYF,TRBD1,TRBJ2-5,-,TRBV25-1
TGTGCCAGCAGCCACCCGTCGGATCTTTACAATGAGCAGTTCTTC,CASSHPSDLYNEQFF,-,TRBJ2-1,-,TRBV11-3
TGCGCCAGCAGCCCGGGGGACGGACAAGAGACCCAGTACTTC,CASSPGDGQETQYF,-,TRBJ2-5,-,TRBV5-1
TGTGCCAGCAGTGAATCCCTGGGGAACAATGAGCAGTTCTTC,CASSESLGNNEQFF,-,TRBJ2-1,-,TRBV25-1
TGTGCCAGCAGCGCCCATCCGGGCATCTCCACTGAAGCTTTCTTT,CASSAHPGISTEAFF,-,TRBJ1-1,-,TRBV9
TGTGCCATCAGTTTAGCGGGAGGTGTGAACGAGCAGTACTTC,CAISLAGGVNEQYF,TRBD2,TRBJ2-7,-,TRBV10-3
TGTGCCAGTAGCCGGACAGGGGTTCAACCCTACAATGAGCAGTTCTTC,CASSRTGVQPYNEQFF,TRBD1,TRBJ2-1,-,TRBV19
TGTGCCAGCAGCCTCCCGCGGGGTAGCAGTGAGCAGTTCTTC,CASSLPRGSSEQFF,-,TRBJ2-1,-,TRBV7-9
TGTGCCAGCAGCCAAGAAGCGGGAGGCCCCGGGGAGCTGTTTTTT,CASSQEAGGPGELFF,TRBD2,TRBJ2-2,once,TRBV4-2
TGTGCCAGCAGTGACGAGGGTGGCCCTTCCTACAATGAGCAGTTCTTC,CASSDEGGPSYNEQFF,-,TRBJ2-1,-,TRBV6-4
TGCGCCAGCAGCTTGGATCTAGCGAGATTGTACTTC,CASSLDLARLYF,-,TRBJ2-7,few,TRBV5-1
TGTGCCAGCCGGACCGTTTCCGAGCAGTACTTC,CASRTVSEQYF,-,TRBJ2-7,-,TRBV28
TGTGCCAGCAGCGTAGAGGAGGGTGGGACCTACGAGCAGTACTTC,CASSVEEGGTYEQYF,-,TRBJ2-7,few,TRBV9
TGTGCCATCAGTGAGTCCGGAAGTTATGGCTACACCTTC,CAISESGSYGYTF,-,TRBJ1-2,-,TRBV10-3
TGCGCCAGCAGCTTCCAAAACATTCAGTACTTC,CASSFQNIQYF,-,TRBJ2-4,-,TRBV5-1
TGCGCCAGCAGCTTAACAGGAATTGGAAACACCATATATTTT,CASSLTGIGNTIYF,-,TRBJ1-3,-,TRBV5-1
TGTGCCAGCAGCCCTTGGGACGGCAACTATGGCTACACCTTC,CASSPWDGNYGYTF,-,TRBJ1-2,-,TRBV9
TGTGCCTGGAGTGGTGGCAGGGCCTACAATGAGCAGTTCTTC,CAWSGGRAYNEQFF,-,TRBJ2-1,-,TRBV30
TGCGCCAGCAGCCCGCGGACAGGGGCGGCAGGATGGACCCAGTACTTC,CASSPRTGAAGWTQYF,TRBD1,TRBJ2-5,-,TRBV5-1